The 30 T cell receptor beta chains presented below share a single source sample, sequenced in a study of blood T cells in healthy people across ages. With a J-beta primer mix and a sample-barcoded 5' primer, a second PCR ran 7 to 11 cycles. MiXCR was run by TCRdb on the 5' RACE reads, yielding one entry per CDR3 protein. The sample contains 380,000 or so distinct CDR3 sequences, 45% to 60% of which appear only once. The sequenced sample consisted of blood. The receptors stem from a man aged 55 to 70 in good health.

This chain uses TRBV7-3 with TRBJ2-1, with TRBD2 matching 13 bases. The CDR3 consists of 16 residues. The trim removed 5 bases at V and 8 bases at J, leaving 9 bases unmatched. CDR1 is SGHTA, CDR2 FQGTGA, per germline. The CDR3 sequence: CASSPPGLAGEDEQFF. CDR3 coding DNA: TGTGCCAGCAGCCCCCCCGGACTAGCGGGAGAGGATGAGCAGTTCTTC.

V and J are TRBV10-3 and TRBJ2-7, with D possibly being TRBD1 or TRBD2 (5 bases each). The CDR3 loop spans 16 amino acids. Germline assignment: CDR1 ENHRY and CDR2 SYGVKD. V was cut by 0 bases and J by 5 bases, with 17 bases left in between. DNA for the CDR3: TGTGCCATCAGTGAGTCCGGGGCCCCTGTCTTTGACGAGCAGTACTTC. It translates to CAISESGAPVFDEQYF.

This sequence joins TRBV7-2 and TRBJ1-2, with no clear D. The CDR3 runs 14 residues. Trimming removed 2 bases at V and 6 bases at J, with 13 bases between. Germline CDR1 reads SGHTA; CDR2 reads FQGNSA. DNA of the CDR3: TGTGCCAGCAGCTTATTACCGGATTTTAATGGCTACACCTTC. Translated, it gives CASSLLPDFNGYTF.

In nucleotides, the CDR3 is TGCGCCAGCAGCTTCCCGGGGGCCCTCCAAGATGGCTACACCTTC. Translating gives CASSFPGALQDGYTF. This chain joins TRBV5-1 and TRBJ1-2, with TRBD1 as a possible D gene (6 bases). The CDR3 is made up of 15 amino acids. In germline, CDR1 is SGHRS, CDR2 YFSETQ. V lost 2 bases, J lost 6 bases, and 17 bases lay in between.

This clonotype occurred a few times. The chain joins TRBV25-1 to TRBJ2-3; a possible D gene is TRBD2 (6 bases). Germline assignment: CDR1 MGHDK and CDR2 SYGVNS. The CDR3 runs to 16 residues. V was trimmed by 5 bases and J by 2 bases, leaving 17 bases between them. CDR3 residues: CASSPTGGLLTDTQYF. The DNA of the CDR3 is TGTGCCAGCAGTCCGACCGGGGGACTCCTCACAGATACGCAGTATTTT.

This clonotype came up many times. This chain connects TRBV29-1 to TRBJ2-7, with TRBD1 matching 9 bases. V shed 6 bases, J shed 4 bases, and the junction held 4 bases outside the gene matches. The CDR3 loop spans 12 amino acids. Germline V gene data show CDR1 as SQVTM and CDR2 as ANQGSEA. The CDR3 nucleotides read TGCAGCGTGGGACAGGGTGGTTACGAGCAGTACTTC. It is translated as CSVGQGGYEQYF.

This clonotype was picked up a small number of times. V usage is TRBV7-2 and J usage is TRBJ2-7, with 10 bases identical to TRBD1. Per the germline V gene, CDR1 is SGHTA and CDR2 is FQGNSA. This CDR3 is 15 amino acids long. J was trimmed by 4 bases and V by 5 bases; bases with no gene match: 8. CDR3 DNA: TGTGCCAGCAGCCCGGGACAGGGGCCGGGATACGAGCAGTACTTC. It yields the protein CASSPGQGPGYEQYF.

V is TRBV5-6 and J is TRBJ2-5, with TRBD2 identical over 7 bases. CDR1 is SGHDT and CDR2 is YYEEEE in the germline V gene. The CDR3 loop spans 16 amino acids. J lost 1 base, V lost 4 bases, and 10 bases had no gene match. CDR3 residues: CASSQRLAALQETQYF. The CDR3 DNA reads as TGTGCCAGCAGCCAACGTCTAGCGGCGCTCCAAGAGACCCAGTACTTC. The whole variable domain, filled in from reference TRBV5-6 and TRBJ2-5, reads DAGVTQSPTHLIKTRGQQVTLRCSPKSGHDTVSWYQQALGQGPQFIFQYYEEEERQRGNFPDRFSGHQFPNYSSELNVNALLLGDSALYLCASSQRLAALQETQYFGPGTRLLVL.

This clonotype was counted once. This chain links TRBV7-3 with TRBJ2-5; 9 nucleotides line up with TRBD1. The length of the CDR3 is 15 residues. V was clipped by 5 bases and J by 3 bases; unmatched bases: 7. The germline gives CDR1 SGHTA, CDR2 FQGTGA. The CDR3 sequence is CASSKYRGQEETQYF. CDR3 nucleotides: TGTGCCAGCAGCAAGTACAGGGGGCAGGAAGAGACCCAGTACTTC. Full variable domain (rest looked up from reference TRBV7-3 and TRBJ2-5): GAGVSQTPSNKVTEKGKYVELRCDPISGHTALYWYRQSLGQGPEFLIYFQGTGAADDSGLPNDRFFAVRPEGSVSTLKIQRTERGDSAVYLCASSKYRGQEETQYFGPGTRLLVL.

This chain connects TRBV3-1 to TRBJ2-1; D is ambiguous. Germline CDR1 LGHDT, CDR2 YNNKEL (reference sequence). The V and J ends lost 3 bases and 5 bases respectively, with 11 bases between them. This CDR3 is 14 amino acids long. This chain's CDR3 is CASSQRAWDNEQFF. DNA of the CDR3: TGTGCCAGCAGCCAGAGAGCATGGGACAATGAGCAGTTCTTC.

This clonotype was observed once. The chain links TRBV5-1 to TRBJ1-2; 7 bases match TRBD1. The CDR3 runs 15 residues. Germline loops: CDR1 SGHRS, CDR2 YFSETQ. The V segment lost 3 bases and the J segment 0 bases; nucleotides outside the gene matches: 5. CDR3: CASSSAGTANYGYTF. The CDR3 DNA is TGCGCCAGCAGCTCTGCTGGGACAGCTAACTATGGCTACACCTTC.

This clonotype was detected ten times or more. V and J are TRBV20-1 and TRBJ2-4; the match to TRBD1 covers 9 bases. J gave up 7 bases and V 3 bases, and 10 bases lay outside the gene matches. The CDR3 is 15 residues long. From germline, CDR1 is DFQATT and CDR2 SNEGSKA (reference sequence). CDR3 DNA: TGCAGTGCTAGCAAGGGACAGGGAGTGGGGAACATTCAGTACTTC. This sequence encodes CSASKGQGVGNIQYF.

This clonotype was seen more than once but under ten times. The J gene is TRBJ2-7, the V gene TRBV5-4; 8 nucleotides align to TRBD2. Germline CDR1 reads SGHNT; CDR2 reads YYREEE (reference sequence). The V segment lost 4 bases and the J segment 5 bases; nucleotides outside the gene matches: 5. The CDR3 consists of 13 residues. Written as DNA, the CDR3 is TGTGCCAGCAGCACCCAACTAGCGGACGAGCAGTACTTC. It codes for CASSTQLADEQYF. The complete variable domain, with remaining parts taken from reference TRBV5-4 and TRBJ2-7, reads ETGVTQSPTHLIKTRGQQVTLRCSSQSGHNTVSWYQQALGQGPQFIFQYYREEENGRGNFPPRFSGLQFPNYSSELNVNALELDDSALYLCASSTQLADEQYFGPGTRLTVT.

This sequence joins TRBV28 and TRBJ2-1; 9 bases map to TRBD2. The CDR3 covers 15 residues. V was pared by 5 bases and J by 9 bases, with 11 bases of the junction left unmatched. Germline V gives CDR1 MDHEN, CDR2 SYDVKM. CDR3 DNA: TGTGCCAGCAGTGTATTTAGCGGGAGCGGGCGTGAGCAGTTCTTC. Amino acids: CASSVFSGSGREQFF. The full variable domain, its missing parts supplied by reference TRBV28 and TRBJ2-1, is DVKVTQSSRYLVKRTGEKVFLECVQDMDHENMFWYRQDPGLGLRLIYFSYDVKMKEKGDIPEGYSVSREKKERFSLILESASTNQTSMYLCASSVFSGSGREQFFGPGTRLTVL.

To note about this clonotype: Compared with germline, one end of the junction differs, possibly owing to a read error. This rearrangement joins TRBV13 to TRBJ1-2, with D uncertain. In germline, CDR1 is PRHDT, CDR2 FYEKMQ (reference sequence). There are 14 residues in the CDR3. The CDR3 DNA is TGTACCAGCCCGTCCCGGGTTTCGAACTATGGCTACACCTTC. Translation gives CTSPSRVSNYGYTF.

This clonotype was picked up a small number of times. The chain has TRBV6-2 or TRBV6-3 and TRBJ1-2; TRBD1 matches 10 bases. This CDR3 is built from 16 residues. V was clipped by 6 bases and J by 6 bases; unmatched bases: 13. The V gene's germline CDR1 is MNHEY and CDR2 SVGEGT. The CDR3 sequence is CASSAMGDRGHHGYTF. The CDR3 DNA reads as TGTGCCAGCAGCGCCATGGGGGACAGGGGTCACCATGGCTACACCTTC.

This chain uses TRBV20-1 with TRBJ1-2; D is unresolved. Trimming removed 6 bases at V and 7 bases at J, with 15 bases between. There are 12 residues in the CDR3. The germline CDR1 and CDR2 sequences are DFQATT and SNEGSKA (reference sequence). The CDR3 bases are TGCAGTGCACCCCACAGTACGCGTGGCTACACCTTC. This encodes CSAPHSTRGYTF.

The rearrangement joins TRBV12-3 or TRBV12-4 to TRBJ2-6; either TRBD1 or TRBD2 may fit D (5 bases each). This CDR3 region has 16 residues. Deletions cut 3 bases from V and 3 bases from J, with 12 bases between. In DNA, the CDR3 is TGTGCCAGCAGTTTTGGGGCGGGTGGTGGGGCCAACGTCCTGACTTTC. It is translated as CASSFGAGGGANVLTF.

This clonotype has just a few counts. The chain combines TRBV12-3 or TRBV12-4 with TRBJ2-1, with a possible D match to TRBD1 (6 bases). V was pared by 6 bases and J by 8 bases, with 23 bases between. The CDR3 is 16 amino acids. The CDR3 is CASRQRTGTPFDEQFF. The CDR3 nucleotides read TGTGCCAGCAGGCAGAGGACCGGGACACCGTTCGATGAGCAGTTCTTC.

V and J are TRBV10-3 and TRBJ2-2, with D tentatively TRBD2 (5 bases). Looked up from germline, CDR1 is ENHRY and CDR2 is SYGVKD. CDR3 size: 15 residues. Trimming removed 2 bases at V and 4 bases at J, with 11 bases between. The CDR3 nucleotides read TGTGCCATCAGTGAGCGGGGAGCCCCCACCGGGGAGCTGTTTTTT. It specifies CAISERGAPTGELFF.

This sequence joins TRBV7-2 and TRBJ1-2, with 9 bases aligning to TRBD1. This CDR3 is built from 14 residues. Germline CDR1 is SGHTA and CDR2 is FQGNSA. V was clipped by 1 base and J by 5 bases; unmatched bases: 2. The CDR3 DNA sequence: TGTGCCAGCAGCTTAGAAGGGACAGGGTATGGCTACACCTTC. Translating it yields CASSLEGTGYGYTF.

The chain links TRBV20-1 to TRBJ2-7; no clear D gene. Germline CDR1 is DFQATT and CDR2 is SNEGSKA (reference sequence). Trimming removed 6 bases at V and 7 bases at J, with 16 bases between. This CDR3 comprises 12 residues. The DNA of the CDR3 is TGCAGTGCCCCAGTAACGCTCGGTGAGCAGTACTTC. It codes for CSAPVTLGEQYF.

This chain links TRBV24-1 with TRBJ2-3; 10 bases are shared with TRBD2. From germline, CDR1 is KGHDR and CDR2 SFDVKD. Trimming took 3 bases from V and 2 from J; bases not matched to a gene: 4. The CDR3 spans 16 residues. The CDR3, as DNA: TGTGCCACCAGTGATCCGCTAGCGGGGGCCACAGATACGCAGTATTTT. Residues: CATSDPLAGATDTQYF.

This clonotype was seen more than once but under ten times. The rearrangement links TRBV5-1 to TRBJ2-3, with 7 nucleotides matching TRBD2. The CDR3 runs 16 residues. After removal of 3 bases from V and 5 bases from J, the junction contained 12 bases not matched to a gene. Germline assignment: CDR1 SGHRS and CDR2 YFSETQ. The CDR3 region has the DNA TGCGCCAGCAGCTGGGGGGGGAGGAGCGGCGGAGATACGCAGTATTTT. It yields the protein CASSWGGRSGGDTQYF.

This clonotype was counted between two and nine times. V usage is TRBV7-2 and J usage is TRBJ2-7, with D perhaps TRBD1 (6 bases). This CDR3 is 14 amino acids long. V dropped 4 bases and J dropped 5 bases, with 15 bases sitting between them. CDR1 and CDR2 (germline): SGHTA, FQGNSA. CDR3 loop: CASSSQSQGHEQYF. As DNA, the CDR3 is TGTGCCAGCAGCTCCCAATCACAGGGTCACGAGCAGTACTTC.

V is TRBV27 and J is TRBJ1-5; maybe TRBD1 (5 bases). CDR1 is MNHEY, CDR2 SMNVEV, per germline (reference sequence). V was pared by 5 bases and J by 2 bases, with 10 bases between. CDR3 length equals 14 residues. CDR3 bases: TGTGCCAGCAGTCAGGGTTGGGGCAATCAGCCCCAGCATTTT. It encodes CASSQGWGNQPQHF.

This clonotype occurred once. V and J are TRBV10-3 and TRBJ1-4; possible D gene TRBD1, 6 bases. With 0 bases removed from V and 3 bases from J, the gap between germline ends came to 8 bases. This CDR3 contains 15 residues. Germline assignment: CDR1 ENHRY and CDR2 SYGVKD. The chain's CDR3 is CAISESDRPNEKLFF. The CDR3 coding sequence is TGTGCCATCAGTGAGTCGGACAGACCTAATGAAAAACTGTTTTTT.

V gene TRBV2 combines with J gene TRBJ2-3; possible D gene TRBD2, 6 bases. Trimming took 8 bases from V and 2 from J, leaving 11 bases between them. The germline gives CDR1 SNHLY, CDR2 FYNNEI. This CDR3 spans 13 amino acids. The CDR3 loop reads CASQEGHTDTQYF. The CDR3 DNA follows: TGTGCCAGCCAGGAGGGCCACACAGATACGCAGTATTTT.

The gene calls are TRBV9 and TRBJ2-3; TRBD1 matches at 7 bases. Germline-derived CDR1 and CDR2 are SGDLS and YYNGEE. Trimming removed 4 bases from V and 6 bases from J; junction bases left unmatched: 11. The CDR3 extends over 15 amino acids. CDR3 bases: TGTGCCAGCAGCTCCCAGACAGGGCGAGGGGATACGCAGTATTTT. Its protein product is CASSSQTGRGDTQYF.

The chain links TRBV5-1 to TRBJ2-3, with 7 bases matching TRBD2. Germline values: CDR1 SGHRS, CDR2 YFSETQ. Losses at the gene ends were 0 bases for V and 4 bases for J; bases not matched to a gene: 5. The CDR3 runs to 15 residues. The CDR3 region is CASSLAGGSSDTQYF. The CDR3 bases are TGCGCCAGCAGCTTGGCGGGAGGTTCATCAGATACGCAGTATTTT.